These 24 T cell receptor beta chains share one sample of origin, sequenced in a study of T cell responses to AZD1222 COVID-19 vaccine (dated by TCRdb to 2020 to 2023). The library was generated by the immunoSEQ multiplex PCR assay. Entries here come from immuneACCESS through TCRdb and include only in-frame sequences with V and J called. Some clones fail to appear in such tables; in the studies checked, an unresolved V gene covers under half of the shortfall, and the cause of the remainder is unknown. The sample table shows 130,000 to 150,000 clones, and just over 90% are seen once. The ten largest account for approximately 2.1% of the sample. The time point label for this specimen denotes: baseline before first vaccination. This specimen consisted of peripheral blood, obtained on day 0 of AZD1222 vaccination. The receptors derive from an adult in good health.

This clone is a singleton in its sample. V usage is TRBV4-1 and J usage is TRBJ1-2, with D hard to call. The V and J ends lost 4 bases and 4 bases respectively, with 19 bases between them. Germline CDR1 MGHRA, CDR2 YSYEKL. This CDR3 is built from 16 residues. CDR3: CASSPWVREGAYGYTF. The CDR3 nucleotides are TGCGCCAGCAGCCCGTGGGTAAGAGAGGGAGCCTATGGCTACACCTTC.

Here the CDR3 reads CASRRGGTDTQYF. CDR3 DNA: TGTGCCAGCAGGCGAGGAGGGACAGATACGCAGTATTTT. The chain recombines TRBV12-3 or TRBV12-4 with TRBJ2-3; the D gene is possibly TRBD2 (6 bases). Between the trimmed V and J ends, which lost 6 bases and 3 bases, there was a span of 10 bases. The CDR3 totals 13 residues.

V is TRBV5-5 and J is TRBJ2-5, with 15 positions matching TRBD2. V dropped 2 bases and J dropped 2; count of bases not matched to a gene: 1. CDR3 length: 16 amino acids. Germline lookup yields CDR1 SGHKS and CDR2 YYEKEE (reference sequence). The CDR3 reads CASSLGLAGGQETQYF. The CDR3 DNA follows: TGTGCCAGCAGCTTAGGACTAGCGGGGGGGCAAGAGACCCAGTACTTC.

The chain has TRBV30 and TRBJ1-2; D ambiguous. The germline V gene encodes CDR1 GTSNPN and CDR2 SVGIG (reference sequence). The V gene lost 4 bases and the J gene lost 4 bases, with 10 bases spanning the gap. The CDR3 is made up of 12 amino acids. CDR3 nucleotides: TGTGCCTGGACGGACCAGCGCTATGGCTACACCTTC. Its protein is CAWTDQRYGYTF.

The chain has TRBV6-5 and TRBJ1-5; a weak D match, TRBD1 (5 bases). The ends were cut back, 5 bases at V and 6 bases at J, with 11 bases in the middle. The CDR3 is 13 residues long. CDR1 and CDR2 from the germline V gene are MNHEY and SVGAGI. This CDR3 is CASSRSGTQPQHF. As DNA, the CDR3 is TGTGCCAGCAGTCGCTCAGGGACTCAGCCCCAGCATTTT.

This chain uses TRBV24-1 with TRBJ1-1; TRBD1 is a possible D gene (6 bases). The CDR3 loop spans 16 amino acids. The V and J ends lost 1 base and 4 bases respectively, with 15 bases between them. The germline V gene has CDR1 KGHDR and CDR2 SFDVKD. CDR3 in DNA: TGTGCCACCAGTGATTTCGGACAGAGAGGTAGCACTGAAGCTTTCTTT. It specifies CATSDFGQRGSTEAFF.

This chain connects TRBV7-8 to TRBJ2-7; 7 nucleotides line up with TRBD1. The germline V gene has CDR1 SGHVS and CDR2 FQNEAQ. Trimming cost V 4 bases and J 2 bases; bases outside gene matches: 5. This CDR3 comprises 14 residues. CDR3 amino acids: CASSSTGQTYEQYF. Written as DNA, the CDR3 is TGTGCCAGCAGCTCAACGGGACAGACCTACGAGCAGTACTTC.

The chain carries TRBV6-1 and TRBJ1-3; D call uncertain. The CDR3 loop spans 15 amino acids. The germline V and J ends were trimmed by 2 bases and 5 bases, with 13 bases remaining between them. The V gene's germline CDR1 is MNHNS and CDR2 SASEGT. CDR3 DNA: TGTGCCAGCAGTGAACACCTCGACGCGAGAAACACCATATATTTT. It specifies CASSEHLDARNTIYF.

The chain employs TRBV5-1 and TRBJ1-2, with D possibly TRBD1 on 5 matching bases. The CDR3 is 15 amino acids. Germline lookup yields CDR1 SGHRS and CDR2 YFSETQ. Trimming left V 2 bases short and J 6 bases short, with 17 bases between. CDR3 amino acids: CASSLAHRGNDGYTF. CDR3 in DNA: TGCGCCAGCAGCTTAGCCCACCGGGGGAACGATGGCTACACCTTC. The whole variable domain, remainder taken from reference TRBV5-1 and TRBJ1-2, is KAGVTQTPRYLIKTRGQQVTLSCSPISGHRSVSWYQQTPGQGLQFLFEYFSETQRNKGNFPGRFSGRQFSNSRSEMNVSTLELGDSALYLCASSLAHRGNDGYTFGSGTRLTVV.

The V call is TRBV5-1, the J call TRBJ1-2; D call uncertain. Germline-derived CDR1 and CDR2 are SGHRS and YFSETQ. The V end was cut by 0 bases, the J end by 5 bases, with 8 bases between. The CDR3 is made up of 13 amino acids. The CDR3 is CASSLGQPYGYTF. The CDR3 nucleotides are TGCGCCAGCAGCTTGGGGCAGCCTTATGGCTACACCTTC.

This chain links TRBV7-9 with TRBJ2-1; D might be TRBD2 (6 bases). The CDR3 is 13 amino acids. V shed 6 bases and J shed 5 bases, with 11 bases lying between them. Germline CDR1 SEHNR, CDR2 FQNEAQ (reference sequence). This chain's CDR3 is CASRRGGDNEQFF. In DNA, the CDR3 is TGTGCCAGCAGGCGGGGAGGAGACAATGAGCAGTTCTTC.

Worth noting for this clone: An end of the junction differs from the germline gene, which may be a read error. V is TRBV2 and J is TRBJ1-3; D might be TRBD1 (5 bases). CDR3 length: 11 amino acids. CDR1 is SNHLY, CDR2 FYNNEI, per germline. CDR3 nucleotides: TGTGCCAGCAGTTTACTGGGACCCGTCCTCTTT. It codes for CASSLLGPVLF.

The V gene is TRBV9, the J gene TRBJ2-7, with 9 bases that match TRBD2. The length of the CDR3 is 15 residues. V trimming: 2 bases; J trimming: 4 bases; junction bases outside the gene matches: 7. Germline lookup yields CDR1 SGDLS and CDR2 YYNGEE. The CDR3 coding sequence is TGTGCCAGCAGCGTGCAAGCGGGAGGCGAGTACGAGCAGTACTTC. It translates to CASSVQAGGEYEQYF. The complete variable domain, with remaining parts taken from reference TRBV9 and TRBJ2-7, reads DSGVTQTPKHLITATGQRVTLRCSPRSGDLSVYWYQQSLDQGLQFLIQYYNGEERAKGNILERFSAQQFPDLHSELNLSSLELGDSALYFCASSVQAGGEYEQYFGPGTRLTVT.

This chain connects TRBV27 to TRBJ1-1; 7 nucleotides agree with TRBD1. J was trimmed by 1 base and V by 2 bases; bases with no gene match: 1. CDR1 MNHEY and CDR2 SMNVEV come from the germline V gene (reference sequence). The CDR3 has 14 residues. The DNA of the CDR3 is TGTGCCAGCAGTTTACAGGGGGGGAACACTGAAGCTTTCTTT. Translated, it gives CASSLQGGNTEAFF.

The table lists this clone with a count of one. The CDR3 region is CASSPPTGEGNQPQHF. Written as DNA, the CDR3 is TGTGCCAGCTCACCACCGACAGGGGAAGGCAATCAGCCCCAGCATTTT. The chain combines TRBV18 with TRBJ1-5; 8 nucleotides agree with TRBD1. This CDR3 comprises 16 residues. With 0 bases clipped from V and 2 bases from J, the junction kept 3 bases outside the gene matches. The germline CDR1 and CDR2 sequences are KGHSH and LQKENI. The whole variable domain, filled in from reference TRBV18 and TRBJ1-5, reads NAGVMQNPRHLVRRRGQEARLRCSPMKGHSHVYWYRQLPEEGLKFMVYLQKENIIDESGMPKERFSAEFPKEGPSILRIQQVVRGDSAAYFCASSPPTGEGNQPQHFGDGTRLSIL.

This chain joins TRBV7-8 and TRBJ2-1; D possibly corresponds to TRBD1 (6 bases). This CDR3 region has 14 residues. Germline CDR1 is SGHVS and CDR2 is FQNEAQ. V shed 1 base and J shed 8 bases, with 12 bases lying between them. The CDR3 here is CASSLVRGSDEQFF. CDR3 sequence (DNA): TGTGCCAGCAGCTTAGTAAGGGGGAGCGATGAGCAGTTCTTC.

V usage is TRBV7-6 and J usage is TRBJ2-7; 10 nucleotides line up with TRBD2. The J segment lost 2 bases and the V segment lost 1 base, leaving 11 bases of the junction unmatched. The CDR3 spans 18 residues. Germline CDR1 SGHVS, CDR2 FNYEAQ. DNA of the CDR3: TGTGCCAGCAGCTTAGGGGACAGCGGGAGGGCGGGGACCTACGAGCAGTACTTC. Translated, it gives CASSLGDSGRAGTYEQYF.

The chain couples TRBV11-3 to TRBJ2-2; 9 bases align to TRBD2. Trimming cost V 5 bases and J 4 bases; bases outside gene matches: 5. Germline V gene data show CDR1 as SGHNT and CDR2 as YENEEA. The CDR3 covers 15 residues. The CDR3 nucleotides are TGTGCCAGCAGCCTAGCGGGGAAACTCACCGGGGAGCTGTTTTTT. Its translation: CASSLAGKLTGELFF.

The chain links TRBV19 to TRBJ2-7, with D unclear. This CDR3 has 14 amino acids. V dropped 5 bases and J dropped 0 bases, with 11 bases sitting between them. The germline gives CDR1 LNHDA, CDR2 SQIVND (reference sequence). CDR3 sequence: CASSDLLSSYEQYF. CDR3 bases: TGTGCCAGTAGTGATCTCTTGAGCTCCTACGAGCAGTACTTC.

This chain uses TRBV11-2 with TRBJ2-1, with D possibly TRBD1 on 6 matching bases. Looked up from germline, CDR1 is SGHAT and CDR2 is FQNNGV. Trimming took 5 bases from V and 9 from J, leaving 11 bases between them. The CDR3 sequence is 12 residues long. The CDR3 loop reads CASSRNRAEQFF. CDR3 sequence (DNA): TGTGCCAGCAGCAGAAACAGGGCTGAGCAGTTCTTC.

The rearrangement joins TRBV2 to TRBJ2-5, with TRBD2 matching over 13 bases. V dropped 4 bases and J dropped 1; count of bases not matched to a gene: 21. The CDR3 spans 22 residues. CDR1 is SNHLY, CDR2 FYNNEI, per germline. The CDR3 region has the DNA TGTGCCAGCAGTGTAGTTGAACCGGGACTAGCGGGGAGTCGAGGGGGCCAAGAGACCCAGTACTTC. The encoded protein is CASSVVEPGLAGSRGGQETQYF.

This chain uses TRBV18 with TRBJ2-7; D is unresolved. Trimming shortened V by 4 bases and J by 0 bases, and 13 bases separated the two germline ends. The CDR3 is 15 residues long. Germline V gene sequence: CDR1 KGHSH, CDR2 LQKENI. CDR3 sequence reads: CASSRRAESSYEQYF. The CDR3 DNA is TGTGCCAGCTCACGACGGGCGGAGAGCTCCTACGAGCAGTACTTC.

V and J are TRBV7-9 and TRBJ1-6; D is ambiguous. The germline V and J ends were trimmed by 5 bases and 2 bases, with 13 bases remaining between them. This CDR3 is 16 amino acids long. The germline V gene has CDR1 SEHNR and CDR2 FQNEAQ (reference sequence). The CDR3 DNA follows: TGTGCCAGCAGCCCCACAAGAGGGACCTATAATTCACCCCTCCACTTT. Its protein product is CASSPTRGTYNSPLHF.

The chain couples TRBV14 to TRBJ1-5; D is unresolved. V lost 3 bases and J lost 13, with 19 bases in between. CDR1 and CDR2 from the germline V gene are SGHDN and FVKESK. The CDR3 is 14 residues long. The CDR3 loop is CASSHPKSLGLQHF. The CDR3 DNA is TGTGCCAGCAGCCACCCCAAGAGCTTGGGGTTGCAGCATTTT. The whole variable domain, filled in from reference TRBV14 and TRBJ1-5, reads EAGVTQFPSHSVIEKGQTVTLRCDPISGHDNLYWYRRVMGKEIKFLLHFVKESKQDESGMPNNRFLAERTGGTYSTLKVQPAELEDSGVYFCASSHPKSLGLQHFGDGTRLSIL.